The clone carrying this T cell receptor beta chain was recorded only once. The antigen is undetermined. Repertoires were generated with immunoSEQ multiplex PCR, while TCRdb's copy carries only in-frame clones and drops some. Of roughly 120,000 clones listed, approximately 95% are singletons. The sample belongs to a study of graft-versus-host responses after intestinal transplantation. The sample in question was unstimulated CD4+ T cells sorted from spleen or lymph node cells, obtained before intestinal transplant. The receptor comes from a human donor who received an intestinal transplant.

CDR3 sequence: CASSPFRTNGYETQYF. The CDR3 region has the DNA TGTGCCAGCAGTCCATTCCGGACAAATGGGTATGAGACCCAGTACTTC. This rearrangement joins TRBV28 to TRBJ2-5; a weak D match, TRBD1 (5 bases). The CDR3 totals 16 residues. V shed 5 bases and J shed 5 bases, with 21 bases lying between them. Germline CDR1 and CDR2: MDHEN and SYDVKM.